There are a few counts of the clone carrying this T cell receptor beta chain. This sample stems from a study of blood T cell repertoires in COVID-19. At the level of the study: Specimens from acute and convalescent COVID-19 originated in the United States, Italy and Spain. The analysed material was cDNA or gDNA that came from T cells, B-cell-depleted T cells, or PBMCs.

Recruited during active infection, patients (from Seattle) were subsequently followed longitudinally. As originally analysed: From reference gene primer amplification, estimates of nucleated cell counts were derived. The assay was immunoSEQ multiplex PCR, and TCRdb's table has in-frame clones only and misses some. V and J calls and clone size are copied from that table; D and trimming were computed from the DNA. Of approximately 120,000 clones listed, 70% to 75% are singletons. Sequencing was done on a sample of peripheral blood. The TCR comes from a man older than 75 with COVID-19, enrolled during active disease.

CDR3 sequence: CASTFAEGGELFF. The CDR3, as DNA: TGTGCCAGCACCTTCGCGGAGGGCGGGGAGCTGTTTTTT. The chain has TRBV6-5 and TRBJ2-2; D might be TRBD2 (6 bases). This CDR3 region has 13 residues. V was pared by 7 bases and J by 7 bases, with 13 bases between. Germline V gene sequence: CDR1 MNHEY, CDR2 SVGAGI.